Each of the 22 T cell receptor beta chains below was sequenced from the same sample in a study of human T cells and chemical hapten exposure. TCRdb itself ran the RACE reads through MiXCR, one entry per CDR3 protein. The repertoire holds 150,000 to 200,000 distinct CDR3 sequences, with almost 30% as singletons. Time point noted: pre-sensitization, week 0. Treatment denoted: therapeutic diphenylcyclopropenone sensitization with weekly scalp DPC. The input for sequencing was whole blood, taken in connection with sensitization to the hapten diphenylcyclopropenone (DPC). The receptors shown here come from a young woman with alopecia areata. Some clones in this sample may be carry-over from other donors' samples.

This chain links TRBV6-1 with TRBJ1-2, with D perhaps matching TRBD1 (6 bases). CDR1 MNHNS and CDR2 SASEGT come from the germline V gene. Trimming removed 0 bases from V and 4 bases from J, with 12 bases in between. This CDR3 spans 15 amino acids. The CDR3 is CASSEAGARTYGYTF. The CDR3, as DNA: TGTGCCAGCAGTGAAGCGGGGGCCCGGACCTATGGCTACACCTTC.

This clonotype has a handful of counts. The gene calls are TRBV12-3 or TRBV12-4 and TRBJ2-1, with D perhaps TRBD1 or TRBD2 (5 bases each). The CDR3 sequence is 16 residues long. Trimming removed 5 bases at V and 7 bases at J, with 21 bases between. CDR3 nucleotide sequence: TGTGCCAGCAGTGGCCGAGGTTGGGGGAGTGGGAATGAGCAGTTCTTC. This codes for CASSGRGWGSGNEQFF.

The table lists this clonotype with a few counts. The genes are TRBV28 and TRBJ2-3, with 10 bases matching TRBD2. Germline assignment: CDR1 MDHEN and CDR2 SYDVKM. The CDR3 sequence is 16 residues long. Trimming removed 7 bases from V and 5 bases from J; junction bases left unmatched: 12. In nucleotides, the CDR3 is TGTGCCAGCATGGTAGCGGGGGGCCCCGGGGAAGATACGCAGTATTTT. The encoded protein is CASMVAGGPGEDTQYF. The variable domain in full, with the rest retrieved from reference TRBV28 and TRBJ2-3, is DVKVTQSSRYLVKRTGEKVFLECVQDMDHENMFWYRQDPGLGLRLIYFSYDVKMKEKGDIPEGYSVSREKKERFSLILESASTNQTSMYLCASMVAGGPGEDTQYFGPGTRLTVL.

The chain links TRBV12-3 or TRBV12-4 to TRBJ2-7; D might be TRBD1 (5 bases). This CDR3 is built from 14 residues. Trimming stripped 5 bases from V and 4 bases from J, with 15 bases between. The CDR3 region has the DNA TGTGCCAGCAGTCTATGGGGCACATTGTACGAGCAGTACTTC. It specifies CASSLWGTLYEQYF.

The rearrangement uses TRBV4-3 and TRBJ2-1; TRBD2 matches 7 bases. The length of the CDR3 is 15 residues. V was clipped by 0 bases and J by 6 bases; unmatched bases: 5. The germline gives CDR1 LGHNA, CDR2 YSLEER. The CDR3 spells CASSQEPSGLNEQFF. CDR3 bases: TGCGCCAGCAGCCAAGAGCCTAGCGGACTCAATGAGCAGTTCTTC.

The CDR3 is CASSSTDSYEQYF. In DNA, the CDR3 is TGTGCCAGCAGTTCCACGGACAGCTACGAGCAGTACTTC. The chain joins TRBV6-5 to TRBJ2-7; the D gene is possibly TRBD1 (6 bases). The CDR3 has 13 amino acids. Germline V lookup: CDR1 MNHEY, CDR2 SVGAGI. Trimming took 4 bases from V and 3 from J, leaving 10 bases between them.

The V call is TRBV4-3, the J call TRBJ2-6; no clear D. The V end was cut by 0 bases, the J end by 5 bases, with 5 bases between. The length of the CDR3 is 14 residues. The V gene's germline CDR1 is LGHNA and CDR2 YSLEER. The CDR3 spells CASSQDRWANVLTF. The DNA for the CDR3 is TGCGCCAGCAGCCAAGACCGCTGGGCCAACGTCCTGACTTTC.

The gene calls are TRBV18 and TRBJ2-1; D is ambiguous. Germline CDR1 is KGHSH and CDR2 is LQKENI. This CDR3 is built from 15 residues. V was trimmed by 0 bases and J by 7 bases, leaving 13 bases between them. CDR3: CASSPPGRMINEQFF. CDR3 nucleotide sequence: TGTGCCAGCTCACCACCAGGACGAATGATAAATGAGCAGTTCTTC.

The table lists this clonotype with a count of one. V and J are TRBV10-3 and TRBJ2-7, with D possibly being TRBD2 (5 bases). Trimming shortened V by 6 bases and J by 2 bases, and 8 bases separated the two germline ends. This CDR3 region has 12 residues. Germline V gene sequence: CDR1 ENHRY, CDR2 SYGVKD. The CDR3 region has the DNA TGTGCCATCAGGGACTCCACCTACGAGCAGTACTTC. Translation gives CAIRDSTYEQYF.

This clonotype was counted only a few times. This chain's CDR3 is CASSPSRGYNEQFF. Here the CDR3 DNA reads TGTGCCAGCAGCCCCTCTCGCGGCTACAATGAGCAGTTCTTC. The chain links TRBV7-2 to TRBJ2-1; D gene ambiguous. The CDR3 runs to 14 residues. CDR1 is SGHTA, CDR2 FQGNSA, per germline. The V end lost 5 bases, the J end lost 3 bases, and 11 bases lay between the germline ends.

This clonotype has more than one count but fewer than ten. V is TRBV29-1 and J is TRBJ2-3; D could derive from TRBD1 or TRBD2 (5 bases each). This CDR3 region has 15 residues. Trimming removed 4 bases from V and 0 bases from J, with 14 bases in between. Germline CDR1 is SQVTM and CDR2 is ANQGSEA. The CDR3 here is CSVGGTVSSTDTQYF. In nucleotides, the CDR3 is TGCAGCGTTGGTGGGACGGTGTCTAGCACAGATACGCAGTATTTT.

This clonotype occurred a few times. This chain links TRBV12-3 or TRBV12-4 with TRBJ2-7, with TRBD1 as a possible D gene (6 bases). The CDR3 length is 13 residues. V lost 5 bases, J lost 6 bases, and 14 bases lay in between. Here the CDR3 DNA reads TGTGCCAGCAGTGCGAACAGGGCTGGCGAGCAGTACTTC. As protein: CASSANRAGEQYF.

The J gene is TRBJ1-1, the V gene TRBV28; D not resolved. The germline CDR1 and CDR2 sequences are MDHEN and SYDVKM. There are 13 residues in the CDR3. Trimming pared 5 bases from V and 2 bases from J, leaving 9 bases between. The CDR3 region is CASSGVPNTEAFF. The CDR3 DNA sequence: TGTGCCAGCAGTGGGGTTCCCAACACTGAAGCTTTCTTT.

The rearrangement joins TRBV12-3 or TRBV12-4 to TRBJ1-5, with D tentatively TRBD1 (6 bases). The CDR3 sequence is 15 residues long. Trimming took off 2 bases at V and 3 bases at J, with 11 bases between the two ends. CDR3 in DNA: TGTGCCAGCAGTTTAACGGGGGCCGACAATCAGCCCCAGCATTTT. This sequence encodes CASSLTGADNQPQHF.

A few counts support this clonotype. This chain's CDR3 is CASASGGVKDTQYF. The CDR3 nucleotides read TGTGCCAGCGCGAGCGGGGGGGTTAAAGATACGCAGTATTTT. The chain couples TRBV28 to TRBJ2-3; 10 bases are a match to TRBD2. Germline lookup yields CDR1 MDHEN and CDR2 SYDVKM. Trimming took 8 bases from V and 5 from J; bases not matched to a gene: 7. The CDR3 contains 14 residues.

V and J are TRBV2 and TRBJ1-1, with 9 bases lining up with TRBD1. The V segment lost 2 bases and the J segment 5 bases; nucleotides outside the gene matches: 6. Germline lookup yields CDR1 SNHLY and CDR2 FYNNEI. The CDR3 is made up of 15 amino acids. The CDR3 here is CASSERGTGWTEAFF. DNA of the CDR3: TGTGCCAGCAGTGAAAGGGGGACAGGGTGGACTGAAGCTTTCTTT.

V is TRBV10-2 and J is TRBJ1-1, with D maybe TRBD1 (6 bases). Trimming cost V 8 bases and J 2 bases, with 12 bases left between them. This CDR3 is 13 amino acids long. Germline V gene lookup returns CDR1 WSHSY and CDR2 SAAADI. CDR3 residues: CASDRTANTEAFF. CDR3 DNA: TGCGCCAGCGATCGGACAGCAAACACTGAAGCTTTCTTT.

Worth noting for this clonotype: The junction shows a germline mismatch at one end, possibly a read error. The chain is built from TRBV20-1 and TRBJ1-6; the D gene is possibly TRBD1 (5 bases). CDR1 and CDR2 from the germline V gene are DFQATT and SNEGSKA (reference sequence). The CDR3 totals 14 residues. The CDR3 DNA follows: TGCAGCTCAGAGGACCAGGGATATAATTCACCCCTCCCCTTT. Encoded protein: CSSEDQGYNSPLPF.

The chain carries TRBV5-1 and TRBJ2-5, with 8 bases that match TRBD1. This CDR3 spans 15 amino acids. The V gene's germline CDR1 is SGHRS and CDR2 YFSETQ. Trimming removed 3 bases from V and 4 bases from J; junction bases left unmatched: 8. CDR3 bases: TGCGCCAGCAGCTGGGGGACAGGCCGGGGAGAGACCCAGTACTTC. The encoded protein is CASSWGTGRGETQYF. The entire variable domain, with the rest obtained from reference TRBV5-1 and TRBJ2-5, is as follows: KAGVTQTPRYLIKTRGQQVTLSCSPISGHRSVSWYQQTPGQGLQFLFEYFSETQRNKGNFPGRFSGRQFSNSRSEMNVSTLELGDSALYLCASSWGTGRGETQYFGPGTRLLVL.

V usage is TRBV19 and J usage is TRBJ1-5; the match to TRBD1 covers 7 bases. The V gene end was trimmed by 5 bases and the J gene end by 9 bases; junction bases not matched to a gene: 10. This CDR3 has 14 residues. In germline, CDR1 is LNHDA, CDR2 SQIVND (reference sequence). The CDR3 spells CASSVQGSLGPQHF. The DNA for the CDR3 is TGTGCCAGTAGTGTACAGGGGTCCCTGGGGCCCCAGCATTTT.

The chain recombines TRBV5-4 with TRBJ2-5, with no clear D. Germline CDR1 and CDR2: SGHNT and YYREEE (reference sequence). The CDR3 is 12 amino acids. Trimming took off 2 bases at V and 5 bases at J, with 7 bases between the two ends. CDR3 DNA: TGTGCCAGCAGCTTAATATCGGAGACCCAGTACTTC. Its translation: CASSLISETQYF.

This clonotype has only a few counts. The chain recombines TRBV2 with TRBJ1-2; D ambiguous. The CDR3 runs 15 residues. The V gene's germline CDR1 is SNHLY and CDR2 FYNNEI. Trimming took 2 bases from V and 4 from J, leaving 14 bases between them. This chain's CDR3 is CASSEWLSDPYGYTF. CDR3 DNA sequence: TGTGCCAGCAGTGAATGGTTAAGTGATCCCTATGGCTACACCTTC. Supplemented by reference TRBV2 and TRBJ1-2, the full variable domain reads EPEVTQTPSHQVTQMGQEVILRCVPISNHLYFYWYRQILGQKVEFLVSFYNNEISEKSEIFDDQFSVERPDGSNFTLKIRSTKLEDSAMYFCASSEWLSDPYGYTFGSGTRLTVV.